Below, one T cell receptor (beta chain) is given with its context. Its antigen remains unknown. These data come from a study of cytomegalovirus exposure and HLA in healthy donors. For the study at large: In an earlier analysis, 95 million to 140 million unique TCR beta sequences were found from about 180 million T cells. Overall study findings and caveats: Confirmation in vitro established that a few CMV-associated chains were specific for CMV antigens. Later analysis reportedly placed an Asian-associated ancestry cluster below the roughly 680-donor mean in N-insertions. Prior analysis indicated that the majority of TCR beta V segments exhibited productivity approximately 87% or approximately 30% of the time.

The CDR3 totals 13 residues. In germline, CDR1 is SQVTM, CDR2 ANQGSEA. Trimming left V 5 bases short and J 2 bases short, with 10 bases between. Use of 60 Vbeta and 13 Jbeta primers characterized the PCR. Produced via immunoSEQ multiplex PCR; TCRdb's table is partial and in-frame only. The record lists tens of thousands of clones, of which the ten most abundant hold roughly 20%. Sequencing was carried out using PBMCs. The source of this sequence is a man aged 60 to 75 in good health and CMV-seropositive. The chain joins TRBV29-1 to TRBJ1-5, with D perhaps TRBD1 (6 bases). Here the CDR3 DNA reads TGCAGCGTTCTGACAGGAGGCAATCAGCCCCAGCATTTT. This codes for CSVLTGGNQPQHF. Full variable domain (missing parts from reference TRBV29-1 and TRBJ1-5): SAVISQKPSRDICQRGTSLTIQCQVDSQVTMMFWYRQQPGQSLTLIATANQGSEATYESGFVIDKFPISRPNLTFSTLTVSNMSPEDSSIYLCSVLTGGNQPQHFGDGTRLSIL.